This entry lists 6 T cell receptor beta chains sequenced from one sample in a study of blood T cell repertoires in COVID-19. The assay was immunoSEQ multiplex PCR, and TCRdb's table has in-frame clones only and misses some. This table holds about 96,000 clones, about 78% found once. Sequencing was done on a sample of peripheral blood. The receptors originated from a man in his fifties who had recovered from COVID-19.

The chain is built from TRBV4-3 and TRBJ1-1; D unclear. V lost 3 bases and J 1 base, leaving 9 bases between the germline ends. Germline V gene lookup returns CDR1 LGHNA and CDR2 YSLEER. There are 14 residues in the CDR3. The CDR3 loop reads CASSQILRNTEAFF. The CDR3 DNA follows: TGCGCCAGCAGCCAGATCCTACGGAACACTGAAGCTTTCTTT.

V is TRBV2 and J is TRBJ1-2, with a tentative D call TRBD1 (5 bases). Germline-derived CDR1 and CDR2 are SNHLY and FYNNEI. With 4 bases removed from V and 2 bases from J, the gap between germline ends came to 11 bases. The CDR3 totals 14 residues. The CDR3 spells CASSGRGLNYGYTF. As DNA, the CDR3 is TGTGCCAGCAGTGGTAGGGGCCTGAACTATGGCTACACCTTC.

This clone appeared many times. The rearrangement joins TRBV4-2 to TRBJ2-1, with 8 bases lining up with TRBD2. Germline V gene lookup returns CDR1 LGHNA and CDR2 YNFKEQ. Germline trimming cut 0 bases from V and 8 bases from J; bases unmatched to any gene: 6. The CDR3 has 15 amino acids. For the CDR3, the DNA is TGTGCCAGCAGCCAAGAGCGGGAGGCTTTCTATGAGCAGTTCTTC. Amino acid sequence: CASSQEREAFYEQFF.

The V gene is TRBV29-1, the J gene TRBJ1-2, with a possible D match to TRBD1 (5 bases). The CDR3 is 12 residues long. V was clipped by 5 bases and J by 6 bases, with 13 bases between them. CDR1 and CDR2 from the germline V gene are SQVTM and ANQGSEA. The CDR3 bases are TGCAGCGTTATGTCCCCAGGGAATGGCTACACCTTC. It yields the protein CSVMSPGNGYTF.

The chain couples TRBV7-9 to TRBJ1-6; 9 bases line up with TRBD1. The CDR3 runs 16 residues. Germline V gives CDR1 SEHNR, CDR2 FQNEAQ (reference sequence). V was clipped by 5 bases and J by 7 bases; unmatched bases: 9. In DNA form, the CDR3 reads TGTGCCAGCAGCCCGGGAGGGGGACAGGGAAATTCACCCCTCCACTTT. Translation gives CASSPGGGQGNSPLHF.

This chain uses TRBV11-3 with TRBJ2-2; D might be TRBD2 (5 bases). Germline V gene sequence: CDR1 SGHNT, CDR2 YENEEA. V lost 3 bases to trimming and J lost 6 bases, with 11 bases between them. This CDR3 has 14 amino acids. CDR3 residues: CASSFRRRSGELFF. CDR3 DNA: TGTGCCAGCAGCTTCCGGAGGCGATCCGGGGAGCTGTTTTTT.